This T cell receptor (beta chain) was captured by sequencing in a study of T-cell memory formation after mild COVID-19. TCRdb reanalysed the 5' RACE reads using MiXCR and keeps one entry per CDR3 protein. The sample lists 350,000 or so distinct CDR3 sequences; roughly 21% were seen once. This clonotype came up a few times. CDR3 size: 16 residues. Per the germline V gene, CDR1 is LGHNA and CDR2 is YSLEER. V shed 2 bases, J shed 5 bases, and the junction held 8 bases outside the gene matches. The sequenced sample was PBMCs or a T cell subset sorted from them (not recorded which). This sequence was found in an adult woman who had mild COVID-19 (a few samples of this study predate the infection). Cell type and time point are not known. This chain connects TRBV4-3 to TRBJ2-1; TRBD2 matches at 8 bases. This CDR3 reads CASSQSWAGGDNEQFF. The CDR3 nucleotides read TGCGCCAGCAGCCAAAGCTGGGCGGGAGGAGACAATGAGCAGTTCTTC.